These 12 T cell receptor beta chains came from one sample sequenced in a study of T-cell reconstitution after alpha-beta-depleted transplantation in children (dated by TCRdb to about 2016). Receptor amplification or capture employed PCR. The sequencer listed for this sample is Illumina HiSeq 2500. Molecular barcoding was employed in the preparation of TCR libraries, with unique molecular identifiers being used to normalize TCRbeta repertoire quantification. TCRdb reprocessed the public reads (quality trimming at Q25 with fastp, clone calling with MiXCR) and kept in-frame beta chains. Identical CDR3 proteins give one entry, which carries the most common genes and DNA. The sample includes 400,000 to 500,000 distinct CDR3 sequences, with 9.5% to 13% observed a single time. Roughly 6% of the sample is in the top ten clones. The material sequenced was PBMCs from the stem cell graft donor, taken from the stem cell graft. The receptors come from a human donor who donated a stem cell graft to a child with acute myeloid leukemia.

This clonotype was counted between two and nine times. The rearrangement uses TRBV30 and TRBJ2-5, with TRBD2 identical over 11 bases. CDR3 length: 14 amino acids. Germline assignment: CDR1 GTSNPN and CDR2 SVGIG (reference sequence). Unmatched junction bases numbered 10, after V lost 7 bases and J lost 6 bases. The DNA of the CDR3 is TGTGCCTACCAGCCCCTAGCGGGGGGTCAGACCCAGTACTTC. Encoded protein: CAYQPLAGGQTQYF.

The sample holds many counts of this clonotype. V is TRBV7-8 and J is TRBJ2-5, with 10 bases identical to TRBD1. Germline V CDR1 and CDR2: SGHVS, FQNEAQ. V lost 3 bases and J lost 0; bases outside the gene matches: 1. This CDR3 is 15 amino acids long. The CDR3, as DNA: TGTGCCAGCAGCTTGGGACAGGGGCACCAAGAGACCCAGTACTTC. Its protein product is CASSLGQGHQETQYF.

The chain uses TRBV7-2 and TRBJ2-5; 7 bases fit TRBD2. In germline, CDR1 is SGHTA, CDR2 FQGNSA. The CDR3 is 16 residues long. Trimming at V came to 0 bases and at J to 4 bases, leaving 8 bases not matched to a gene. CDR3 amino acids: CASSLAAAGVGETQYF. Written as DNA, the CDR3 is TGTGCCAGCAGCTTAGCGGCCGCGGGAGTCGGAGAGACCCAGTACTTC.

V gene TRBV29-1 combines with J gene TRBJ2-4; 9 bases agree with TRBD1. Per germline, CDR1 SQVTM and CDR2 ANQGSEA. With 5 bases clipped from V and 7 bases from J, the junction kept 6 bases outside the gene matches. The CDR3 totals 13 residues. Written as DNA, the CDR3 is TGCAGCGTTTCCGGGACAGGGTTGAACATTCAGTACTTC. This sequence encodes CSVSGTGLNIQYF.

The CDR3 DNA sequence: TGTGCCAGCGCTGGGCAGGGGGCTGGAAACACCATATATTTT. Its protein product is CASAGQGAGNTIYF. This sequence joins TRBV10-3 and TRBJ1-3; 7 nucleotides align to TRBD1. The V gene's germline CDR1 is ENHRY and CDR2 SYGVKD. Unmatched junction bases numbered 8, after V lost 10 bases and J lost 2 bases. The CDR3 consists of 14 residues.

This sequence joins TRBV7-3 and TRBJ1-1; D is unresolved. CDR3 length equals 13 residues. Trimming cost V 5 bases and J 6 bases, with 13 bases left between them. Germline V gives CDR1 SGHTA, CDR2 FQGTGA. Here the CDR3 reads CASSLSVASEAFF. In nucleotides, the CDR3 is TGTGCCAGCAGCCTTAGCGTGGCCTCTGAAGCTTTCTTT.

This clonotype was found many times. V usage is TRBV6-1 and J usage is TRBJ2-2; 8 bases agree with TRBD1. Germline CDR1 and CDR2: MNHNS and SASEGT. The CDR3 covers 14 residues. V was clipped by 4 bases and J by 9 bases; unmatched bases: 7. The CDR3 DNA sequence: TGTGCCAGCAGTGGGCAGGGGGCAGGAAGGGAGCTGTTTTTT. Its translation: CASSGQGAGRELFF.

V is TRBV30 and J is TRBJ1-5, with D perhaps matching TRBD1 (5 bases). Germline V lookup: CDR1 GTSNPN, CDR2 SVGIG (reference sequence). V was cut by 2 bases and J by 2 bases, with 13 bases left in between. The CDR3 is 15 residues long. As DNA, the CDR3 is TGTGCCTGGAGTCCTGGGGCTGCGGGCAATCAGCCCCAGCATTTT. Protein: CAWSPGAAGNQPQHF. Combining the CDR3 with reference TRBV30 and TRBJ1-5 gives the whole variable domain SQTIHQWPATLVQPVGSPLSLECTVEGTSNPNLYWYRQAAGRGLQLLFYSVGIGQISSEVPQNLSASRPQDRQFILSSKKLLLSDSGFYLCAWSPGAAGNQPQHFGDGTRLSIL.

The sample holds many counts of this clonotype. The rearrangement joins TRBV12-3 or TRBV12-4 to TRBJ2-3; D unresolved. V lost 6 bases, J lost 2 bases, and 3 bases lay in between. This CDR3 has 11 residues. CDR3 sequence: CASRNTDTQYF. The CDR3 region has the DNA TGTGCCAGCAGAAACACAGATACGCAGTATTTT.

This clonotype has more than one count but fewer than ten. The V gene is TRBV29-1, the J gene TRBJ2-1; the D gene is possibly TRBD2 (6 bases). V was pared by 6 bases and J by 6 bases, with 12 bases between. Germline V gene sequence: CDR1 SQVTM, CDR2 ANQGSEA. This CDR3 spans 12 amino acids. CDR3 nucleotides: TGCAGCGTGGGGCGGGGAAGCAATGAGCAGTTCTTC. Encoded protein: CSVGRGSNEQFF.

This clonotype was observed a handful of times. The V call is TRBV29-1, the J call TRBJ2-7; D may be TRBD1 (5 bases). V lost 4 bases, J lost 4 bases, and 14 bases lay in between. The germline CDR1 and CDR2 sequences are SQVTM and ANQGSEA. CDR3 size: 13 residues. CDR3 sequence reads: CSVGAGPGYEQYF. In DNA form, the CDR3 reads TGCAGCGTTGGGGCAGGGCCCGGTTACGAGCAGTACTTC.

This clonotype was seen more than once but under ten times. The chain has TRBV27 and TRBJ2-7, with D possibly called TRBD1 or TRBD2 (5 bases each). Germline CDR1 MNHEY, CDR2 SMNVEV (reference sequence). The CDR3 covers 14 residues. The germline V and J ends were trimmed by 3 bases and 3 bases, with 12 bases remaining between them. The CDR3 protein is CASSLGPGNYEQYV. The CDR3 DNA is TGTGCCAGCAGTTTGGGGCCGGGGAACTACGAGCAGTACGTC.